The rows below give T cell receptor beta chains drawn from one sample of a study of T cells in Graves' hyperthyroidism and ophthalmopathy. Each CDR3 protein is one row after TCRdb ran MiXCR on the multiplex PCR reads. The sample includes around 350,000 distinct CDR3 sequences, roughly 13% of them seen just once. Sequencing was performed on blood. The receptors derive from a woman in her late teens or twenties with Graves' hyperthyroidism. The CDR3 runs from the conserved cysteine through the conserved F or W. The order of the fields is V gene, D gene, CDR3 length, J gene, clone size, CDR3 protein, CDR3 DNA. A D gene is named only where the DNA matches it firmly. Part of the rows lack a size; the others show once, few, many or a class for expanded clones.

V gene: TRBV6-1
D gene: .
CDR3 length: 12
J gene: TRBJ2-2
clone size: many
CDR3 protein: CASRENTGELFF
CDR3 DNA: TGTGCCAGCAGAGAGAACACCGGGGAGCTGTTTTTT

V gene: TRBV2
D gene: TRBD2
CDR3 length: 18
J gene: TRBJ2-2
clone size: many
CDR3 protein: CASSEAAAGGLNTGELFF
CDR3 DNA: TGTGCCAGCAGTGAAGCAGCAGCGGGGGGGCTGAACACCGGGGAGCTGTTTTTT

V gene: TRBV4-2
D gene: .
CDR3 length: 15
J gene: TRBJ2-5
clone size: .
CDR3 protein: CASSQDWRPQETQYF
CDR3 DNA: TGTGCCAGCAGCCAAGATTGGAGACCACAAGAGACCCAGTACTTC

V gene: TRBV30
D gene: .
CDR3 length: 14
J gene: TRBJ2-7
clone size: many
CDR3 protein: CACSRTVKSSEQYF
CDR3 DNA: TGTGCCTGCAGCCGGACAGTCAAATCCTCCGAGCAGTACTTC

V gene: TRBV20-1
D gene: .
CDR3 length: 14
J gene: TRBJ1-5
clone size: .
CDR3 protein: CSAVVTGSNQPQHF
CDR3 DNA: TGCAGTGCAGTTGTTACAGGATCCAATCAGCCCCAGCATTTT

V gene: TRBV3-1
D gene: TRBD1
CDR3 length: 14
J gene: TRBJ1-2
clone size: many
CDR3 protein: CASSQGQMSVGYTF
CDR3 DNA: TGTGCCAGCAGCCAGGGACAGATGTCTGTTGGCTACACCTTC

V gene: TRBV7-2
D gene: TRBD1
CDR3 length: 14
J gene: TRBJ2-5
clone size: many
CDR3 protein: CASSVQGATETQYF
CDR3 DNA: TGTGCCAGCAGCGTACAGGGGGCTACGGAGACCCAGTACTTC

V gene: TRBV10-3
D gene: .
CDR3 length: 14
J gene: TRBJ1-1
clone size: .
CDR3 protein: CAISELGEQTEAFF
CDR3 DNA: TGTGCCATCAGTGAATTGGGGGAGCAGACTGAAGCTTTCTTT

V gene: TRBV12-3/TRBV12-4
D gene: TRBD2
CDR3 length: 15
J gene: TRBJ2-2
clone size: many
CDR3 protein: CASRTGTSGAGELFF
CDR3 DNA: TGTGCCAGCAGAACCGGGACTAGCGGGGCCGGGGAGCTGTTTTTT

V gene: TRBV2
D gene: .
CDR3 length: 14
J gene: TRBJ1-1
clone size: many
CDR3 protein: CASSEVNLNTEAFF
CDR3 DNA: TGTGCCAGCAGTGAAGTGAATCTGAACACTGAAGCTTTCTTT

V gene: TRBV7-9
D gene: .
CDR3 length: 17
J gene: TRBJ2-3
clone size: many
CDR3 protein: CASILPRGDSHTDTQYF
CDR3 DNA: TGTGCCAGCATCCTTCCAAGGGGGGACAGCCACACAGATACGCAGTATTTT

V gene: TRBV11-2
D gene: .
CDR3 length: 15
J gene: TRBJ1-2
clone size: many
CDR3 protein: CASSLDTGEAYGYTF
CDR3 DNA: TGTGCCAGCAGCTTAGATACGGGGGAGGCCTATGGCTACACCTTC

V gene: TRBV6-1
D gene: TRBD2
CDR3 length: 14
J gene: TRBJ2-7
clone size: many
CDR3 protein: CASRPGLAIHEQYF
CDR3 DNA: TGTGCCAGCAGGCCGGGACTAGCGATACACGAGCAGTACTTC

V gene: TRBV20-1
D gene: TRBD1
CDR3 length: 18
J gene: TRBJ1-5
clone size: many
CDR3 protein: CSAHRTGMGASSNQPQHF
CDR3 DNA: TGCAGTGCCCACCGGACAGGGATGGGCGCAAGTAGCAATCAGCCCCAGCATTTT

V gene: TRBV27
D gene: .
CDR3 length: 16
J gene: TRBJ2-6
clone size: .
CDR3 protein: CASRLAESSGANVLTF
CDR3 DNA: TGTGCCAGCAGATTAGCGGAAAGCTCTGGGGCCAACGTCCTGACTTTC

V gene: TRBV6-1
D gene: .
CDR3 length: 16
J gene: TRBJ2-7
clone size: .
CDR3 protein: CASSEVLGQYPYEQYF
CDR3 DNA: TGTGCCAGCAGTGAAGTTTTAGGACAGTACCCCTACGAGCAGTACTTC

V gene: TRBV5-5
D gene: .
CDR3 length: 16
J gene: TRBJ2-1
clone size: once
CDR3 protein: CASSYQARATGYEQFF
CDR3 DNA: TGTGCCAGCAGTTACCAGGCGAGGGCAACGGGCTACGAGCAGTTCTTC

V gene: TRBV28
D gene: .
CDR3 length: 15
J gene: TRBJ1-5
clone size: many
CDR3 protein: CASSLYSYSNQPQHF
CDR3 DNA: TGTGCCAGCAGTTTATACAGTTATAGCAATCAGCCCCAGCATTTT

V gene: TRBV9
D gene: .
CDR3 length: 13
J gene: TRBJ2-7
clone size: .
CDR3 protein: CASSGDAKDEQYF
CDR3 DNA: TGTGCCAGCAGCGGGGACGCTAAGGACGAGCAGTACTTC

V gene: TRBV4-1
D gene: .
CDR3 length: 13
J gene: TRBJ2-5
clone size: once
CDR3 protein: CASSPSPQETQYF
CDR3 DNA: TGCGCCAGCAGCCCCAGCCCTCAAGAGACCCAGTACTTC

V gene: TRBV20-1
D gene: .
CDR3 length: 14
J gene: TRBJ1-4
clone size: many
CDR3 protein: CSAREAGTNEKLFF
CDR3 DNA: TGCAGTGCTAGAGAGGCGGGGACTAATGAAAAACTGTTTTTT

V gene: TRBV14
D gene: .
CDR3 length: 13
J gene: TRBJ1-6
clone size: few
CDR3 protein: CASSQGWQAPLHF
CDR3 DNA: TGTGCCAGCAGCCAAGGGTGGCAGGCCCCCCTCCACTTT

V gene: TRBV7-9
D gene: TRBD1
CDR3 length: 14
J gene: TRBJ2-7
clone size: .
CDR3 protein: CASSFGQGTYEQYF
CDR3 DNA: TGTGCCAGCAGCTTTGGACAGGGGACCTACGAGCAGTACTTC

V gene: TRBV5-1
D gene: TRBD1
CDR3 length: 15
J gene: TRBJ1-1
clone size: many
CDR3 protein: CASSLARGRNTEAFF
CDR3 DNA: TGCGCCAGCAGCTTGGCCAGGGGGCGGAACACTGAAGCTTTCTTT

V gene: TRBV6-1
D gene: TRBD2
CDR3 length: 14
J gene: TRBJ2-7
clone size: many
CDR3 protein: CASSSTGTSTEQYF
CDR3 DNA: TGTGCCAGCAGTAGTACCGGGACTAGCACCGAGCAGTACTTC

V gene: TRBV9
D gene: TRBD2
CDR3 length: 17
J gene: TRBJ2-1
clone size: many
CDR3 protein: CASSGLAGDTSYNEQFF
CDR3 DNA: TGTGCCAGCAGCGGACTAGCGGGAGATACCTCCTACAATGAGCAGTTCTTC

V gene: TRBV10-3
D gene: .
CDR3 length: 13
J gene: TRBJ2-1
clone size: many
CDR3 protein: CAISETEVDEQFF
CDR3 DNA: TGTGCCATCAGTGAGACGGAAGTGGATGAGCAGTTCTTC

V gene: TRBV11-2
D gene: .
CDR3 length: 15
J gene: TRBJ1-3
clone size: many
CDR3 protein: CASSPQVGWGDTIYF
CDR3 DNA: TGTGCCAGCAGCCCTCAAGTTGGATGGGGAGACACCATATATTTT

V gene: TRBV9
D gene: .
CDR3 length: 14
J gene: TRBJ1-2
clone size: few
CDR3 protein: CASSARHLLDGYTF
CDR3 DNA: TGTGCCAGCAGCGCCCGACACCTGCTGGATGGCTACACCTTC

V gene: TRBV5-1
D gene: .
CDR3 length: 14
J gene: TRBJ2-1
clone size: .
CDR3 protein: CASSLGVLYNEQFF
CDR3 DNA: TGCGCCAGCAGCTTGGGGGTTCTATACAATGAGCAGTTCTTC

V gene: TRBV20-1
D gene: .
CDR3 length: 14
J gene: TRBJ1-4
clone size: .
CDR3 protein: CSARDVATNEKLFF
CDR3 DNA: TGCAGTGCTAGAGATGTTGCAACTAATGAAAAACTGTTTTTT

V gene: TRBV30
D gene: .
CDR3 length: 13
J gene: TRBJ2-7
clone size: once
CDR3 protein: CAWRTFGAYEQYF
CDR3 DNA: TGTGCCTGGAGGACGTTCGGGGCCTACGAGCAGTACTTC

V gene: TRBV24-1
D gene: .
CDR3 length: 16
J gene: TRBJ2-2
clone size: few
CDR3 protein: CATSDDREGFTGELFF
CDR3 DNA: TGTGCCACCAGTGACGACAGGGAGGGATTCACCGGGGAGCTGTTTTTT

V gene: TRBV29-1
D gene: TRBD2
CDR3 length: 16
J gene: TRBJ2-7
clone size: .
CDR3 protein: CSVTSSGGRSSYEQYF
CDR3 DNA: TGCAGCGTGACTTCTAGCGGGGGGAGGAGCTCCTACGAGCAGTACTTC

V gene: TRBV7-2
D gene: .
CDR3 length: 16
J gene: TRBJ1-1
clone size: many
CDR3 protein: CASLTATEGLNTEAFF
CDR3 DNA: TGTGCCAGCCTGACCGCGACAGAAGGTTTGAACACTGAAGCTTTCTTT

V gene: TRBV12-3/TRBV12-4
D gene: .
CDR3 length: 13
J gene: TRBJ1-2
clone size: many
CDR3 protein: CASSLGQVYGYTF
CDR3 DNA: TGTGCCAGCAGTTTAGGACAGGTCTATGGCTACACCTTC

V gene: TRBV20-1
D gene: .
CDR3 length: 14
J gene: TRBJ2-3
clone size: many
CDR3 protein: CSAREVLVEDTQYF
CDR3 DNA: TGCAGTGCTAGAGAAGTGCTAGTGGAAGATACGCAGTATTTT

V gene: TRBV30
D gene: .
CDR3 length: 12
J gene: TRBJ1-1
clone size: .
CDR3 protein: CAWSVLGLEAFF
CDR3 DNA: TGTGCCTGGAGTGTACTCGGCCTTGAAGCTTTCTTT

V gene: TRBV2
D gene: TRBD2
CDR3 length: 17
J gene: TRBJ2-1
clone size: .
CDR3 protein: CASSRLAGGGSYNEQFF
CDR3 DNA: TGTGCCAGCAGCCGACTAGCGGGAGGAGGCTCCTACAATGAGCAGTTCTTC

V gene: TRBV24-1
D gene: .
CDR3 length: 12
J gene: TRBJ1-1
clone size: .
CDR3 protein: CATSDFGIEAFF
CDR3 DNA: TGTGCCACCAGTGATTTCGGGATTGAAGCTTTCTTT

V gene: TRBV9
D gene: TRBD1
CDR3 length: 15
J gene: TRBJ1-5
clone size: .
CDR3 protein: CASSGGQGDNQPQHF
CDR3 DNA: TGTGCCAGCAGCGGCGGACAGGGTGACAATCAGCCCCAGCATTTT

V gene: TRBV19
D gene: .
CDR3 length: 12
J gene: TRBJ1-2
clone size: .
CDR3 protein: CASNRGRSGYTF
CDR3 DNA: TGTGCCAGTAATAGGGGTCGATCAGGCTACACCTTC

V gene: TRBV20-1
D gene: TRBD1
CDR3 length: 15
J gene: TRBJ1-3
clone size: many
CDR3 protein: CSADRQGKSGNTIYF
CDR3 DNA: TGCAGTGCTGATCGACAGGGGAAATCTGGAAACACCATATATTTT

V gene: TRBV6-2/TRBV6-3
D gene: TRBD1
CDR3 length: 11
J gene: TRBJ2-5
clone size: many
CDR3 protein: CATGQGETQYF
CDR3 DNA: TGTGCCACCGGACAGGGAGAGACCCAGTACTTC

V gene: TRBV12-3/TRBV12-4
D gene: TRBD1
CDR3 length: 14
J gene: TRBJ2-5
clone size: many
CDR3 protein: CASRLTGVGETQYF
CDR3 DNA: TGTGCCAGCAGACTCACAGGGGTGGGAGAGACCCAGTACTTC

V gene: TRBV12-3/TRBV12-4
D gene: .
CDR3 length: 17
J gene: TRBJ1-1
clone size: many
CDR3 protein: CASSLNLGPLMNTEAFF
CDR3 DNA: TGTGCCAGCAGTTTAAACCTGGGTCCTCTTATGAACACTGAAGCTTTCTTT

V gene: TRBV5-1
D gene: .
CDR3 length: 14
J gene: TRBJ1-3
clone size: many
CDR3 protein: CASSPRGTGNTIYF
CDR3 DNA: TGCGCCAGCAGCCCTAGGGGGACTGGAAACACCATATATTTT

V gene: TRBV20-1
D gene: .
CDR3 length: 14
J gene: TRBJ2-1
clone size: few
CDR3 protein: CSARRVASYNEQFF
CDR3 DNA: TGCAGTGCTAGACGGGTAGCCTCCTACAATGAGCAGTTCTTC

V gene: TRBV2
D gene: .
CDR3 length: 14
J gene: TRBJ2-3
clone size: many
CDR3 protein: CASRGFPYTDTQYF
CDR3 DNA: TGTGCCAGCAGAGGGTTCCCTTACACAGATACGCAGTATTTT

V gene: TRBV18
D gene: TRBD1
CDR3 length: 15
J gene: TRBJ1-2
clone size: many
CDR3 protein: CASSPLRTGVDGYTF
CDR3 DNA: TGTGCCAGCTCACCACTACGGACAGGGGTTGACGGCTACACCTTC

V gene: TRBV5-1
D gene: .
CDR3 length: 13
J gene: TRBJ1-1
clone size: many
CDR3 protein: CASSNGENTEAFF
CDR3 DNA: TGCGCCAGCTCCAACGGGGAAAACACTGAAGCTTTCTTT

V gene: TRBV7-8
D gene: .
CDR3 length: 14
J gene: TRBJ1-4
clone size: many
CDR3 protein: CASSLRQDNEKLFF
CDR3 DNA: TGTGCCAGCAGCTTAAGGCAAGATAATGAAAAACTGTTTTTT

V gene: TRBV3-1
D gene: .
CDR3 length: 17
J gene: TRBJ1-2
clone size: many
CDR3 protein: CASSSRSGAGTNYGYTF
CDR3 DNA: TGTGCCAGCAGCTCCCGCTCCGGGGCAGGGACTAACTATGGCTACACCTTC

V gene: TRBV5-1
D gene: .
CDR3 length: 15
J gene: TRBJ1-1
clone size: .
CDR3 protein: CASSFSGPLNTEAFF
CDR3 DNA: TGCGCCAGCAGCTTCTCCGGGCCCTTGAACACTGAAGCTTTCTTT

V gene: TRBV6-1
D gene: TRBD2
CDR3 length: 16
J gene: TRBJ2-3
clone size: many
CDR3 protein: CASSPRLAGETDTQYF
CDR3 DNA: TGTGCCAGCAGTCCTCGACTAGCGGGAGAGACAGATACGCAGTATTTT

V gene: TRBV4-1
D gene: .
CDR3 length: 16
J gene: TRBJ1-3
clone size: many
CDR3 protein: CASSQDPVNSGNTIYF
CDR3 DNA: TGCGCCAGCAGCCAGGACCCAGTGAACTCTGGAAACACCATATATTTT

V gene: TRBV7-9
D gene: .
CDR3 length: 16
J gene: TRBJ2-3
clone size: .
CDR3 protein: CASSLWGRSGTDTQYF
CDR3 DNA: TGTGCCAGCAGCTTATGGGGTAGATCGGGCACAGATACGCAGTATTTT